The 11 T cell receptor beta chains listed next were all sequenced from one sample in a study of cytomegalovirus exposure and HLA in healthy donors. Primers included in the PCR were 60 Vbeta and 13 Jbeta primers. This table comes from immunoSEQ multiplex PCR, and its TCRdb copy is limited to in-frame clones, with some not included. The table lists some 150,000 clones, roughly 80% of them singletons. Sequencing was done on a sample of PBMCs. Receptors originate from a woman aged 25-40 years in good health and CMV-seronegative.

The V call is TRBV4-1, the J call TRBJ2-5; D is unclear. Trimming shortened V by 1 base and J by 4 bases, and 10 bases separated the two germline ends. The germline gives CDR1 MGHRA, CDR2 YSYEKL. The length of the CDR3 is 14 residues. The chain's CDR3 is CASSQVAQIETQYF. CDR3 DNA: TGCGCCAGCAGCCAAGTCGCCCAGATAGAGACCCAGTACTTC.

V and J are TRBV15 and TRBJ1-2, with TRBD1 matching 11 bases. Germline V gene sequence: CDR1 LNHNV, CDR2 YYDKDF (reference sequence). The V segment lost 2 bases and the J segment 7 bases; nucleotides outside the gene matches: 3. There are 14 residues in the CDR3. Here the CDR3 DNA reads TGTGCCACCAGCAGAATGGACAGGGGGCTTGGCTACACCTTC. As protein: CATSRMDRGLGYTF. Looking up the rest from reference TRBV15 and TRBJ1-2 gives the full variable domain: DAMVIQNPRYQVTQFGKPVTLSCSQTLNHNVMYWYQQKSSQAPKLLFHYYDKDFNNEADTPDNFQSRRPNTSFCFLDIRSPGLGDTAMYLCATSRMDRGLGYTFGSGTRLTVV.

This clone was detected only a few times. The CDR3 spells CASSSEGTTLDTDTQYF. The CDR3, as DNA: TGCGCCAGCAGCTCGGAAGGGACTACTCTTGACACAGATACGCAGTATTTT. This chain links TRBV5-1 with TRBJ2-3; TRBD2 matches at 7 bases. Germline CDR1 reads SGHRS; CDR2 reads YFSETQ. The CDR3 spans 17 residues. V was clipped by 3 bases and J by 2 bases; unmatched bases: 12.

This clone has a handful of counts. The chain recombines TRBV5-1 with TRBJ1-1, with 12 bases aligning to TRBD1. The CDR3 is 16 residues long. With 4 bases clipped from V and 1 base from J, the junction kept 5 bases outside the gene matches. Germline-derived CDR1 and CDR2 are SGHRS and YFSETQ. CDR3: CASSKGQGARNTEAFF. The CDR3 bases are TGCGCCAGCAGCAAGGGACAGGGGGCTCGGAACACTGAAGCTTTCTTT.

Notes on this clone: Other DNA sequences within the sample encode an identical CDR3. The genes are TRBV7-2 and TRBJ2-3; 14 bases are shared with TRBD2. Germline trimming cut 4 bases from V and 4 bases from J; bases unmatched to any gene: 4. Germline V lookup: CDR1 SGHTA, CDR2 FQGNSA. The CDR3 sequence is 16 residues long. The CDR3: CASSSGLAGGSDTQYF. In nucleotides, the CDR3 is TGTGCCAGCAGCTCCGGACTAGCGGGGGGTTCAGATACGCAGTATTTT.

CDR3 amino acids: CASSQGGQVLYEQYF. The CDR3 nucleotides read TGCGCCAGCAGCCAAGGGGGACAGGTACTCTACGAGCAGTACTTC. The V call is TRBV4-1, the J call TRBJ2-7, with 8 positions matching TRBD1. Germline CDR1 is MGHRA and CDR2 is YSYEKL. Trimming at V came to 1 base and at J to 3 bases, leaving 5 bases not matched to a gene. This CDR3 region has 15 residues.

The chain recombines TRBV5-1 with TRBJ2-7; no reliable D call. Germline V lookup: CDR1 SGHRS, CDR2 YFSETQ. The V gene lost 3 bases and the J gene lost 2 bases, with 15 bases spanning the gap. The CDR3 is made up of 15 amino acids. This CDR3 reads CASSSPGGKAYEQYF. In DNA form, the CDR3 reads TGCGCCAGCAGCTCTCCGGGTGGTAAAGCCTACGAGCAGTACTTC.

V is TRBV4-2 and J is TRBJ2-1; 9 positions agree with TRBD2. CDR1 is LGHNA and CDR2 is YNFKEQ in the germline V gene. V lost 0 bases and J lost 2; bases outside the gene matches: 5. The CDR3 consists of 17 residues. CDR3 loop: CASSQESSGAPYNEQFF. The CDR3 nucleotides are TGTGCCAGCAGCCAAGAGTCTAGCGGGGCCCCCTACAATGAGCAGTTCTTC.

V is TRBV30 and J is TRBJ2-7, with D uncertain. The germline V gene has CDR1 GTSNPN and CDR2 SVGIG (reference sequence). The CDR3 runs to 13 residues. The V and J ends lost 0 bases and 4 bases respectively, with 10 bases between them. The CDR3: CAWSVLRGYEQYF. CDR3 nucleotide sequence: TGTGCCTGGAGTGTACTAAGAGGATACGAGCAGTACTTC. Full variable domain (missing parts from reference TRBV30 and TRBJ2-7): SQTIHQWPATLVQPVGSPLSLECTVEGTSNPNLYWYRQAAGRGLQLLFYSVGIGQISSEVPQNLSASRPQDRQFILSSKKLLLSDSGFYLCAWSVLRGYEQYFGPGTRLTVT.

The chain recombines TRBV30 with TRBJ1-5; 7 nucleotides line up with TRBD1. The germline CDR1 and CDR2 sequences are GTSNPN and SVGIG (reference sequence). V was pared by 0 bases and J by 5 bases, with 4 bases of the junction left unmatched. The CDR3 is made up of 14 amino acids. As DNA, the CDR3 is TGTGCCTGGAGTGTAAACAGGGGCGATCAGCCCCAGCATTTT. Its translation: CAWSVNRGDQPQHF. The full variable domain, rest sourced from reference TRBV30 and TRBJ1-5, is SQTIHQWPATLVQPVGSPLSLECTVEGTSNPNLYWYRQAAGRGLQLLFYSVGIGQISSEVPQNLSASRPQDRQFILSSKKLLLSDSGFYLCAWSVNRGDQPQHFGDGTRLSIL.

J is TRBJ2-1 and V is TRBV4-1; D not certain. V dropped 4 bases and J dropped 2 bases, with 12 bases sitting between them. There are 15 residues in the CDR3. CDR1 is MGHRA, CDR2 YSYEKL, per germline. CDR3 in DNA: TGCGCCAGCAGCCCCACGGCGGCAGCCTACAATGAGCAGTTCTTC. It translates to CASSPTAAAYNEQFF.